Listed here are 28 T cell receptor beta chains from one sample, sequenced in a study of blood T cell repertoires in COVID-19. Data came from immunoSEQ multiplex PCR; TCRdb stores just in-frame clones and leaves some out. There are over 130,000 clones in the sample; over 70% occur only once, and more than 9% lies in the top ten. Sequenced: peripheral blood. The receptors stem from a man aged 55 to 70 with active or convalescent COVID-19.

The chain carries TRBV7-9 and TRBJ2-7; 9 bases map to TRBD1. The CDR3 covers 16 residues. Losses at the gene ends were 2 bases for V and 4 bases for J; bases not matched to a gene: 9. In germline, CDR1 is SEHNR, CDR2 FQNEAQ (reference sequence). CDR3 sequence reads: CASSLKAGQGSYEQYF. The CDR3 bases are TGTGCCAGCAGCTTAAAAGCCGGACAGGGGAGTTACGAGCAGTACTTC.

This clone was seen only a few times. The V call is TRBV11-3, the J call TRBJ1-5; D gene unclear. Trimming removed 7 bases at V and 7 bases at J, with 5 bases between. This CDR3 contains 10 residues. Germline V gene lookup returns CDR1 SGHNT and CDR2 YENEEA. The DNA of the CDR3 is TGTGCCAGCATCGAGCAGCCCCAGCATTTT. Its translation is CASIEQPQHF.

The V call is TRBV28, the J call TRBJ2-3; D perhaps matches TRBD1 (6 bases). The length of the CDR3 is 13 residues. V lost 5 bases and J lost 4, with 10 bases in between. Germline CDR1 MDHEN, CDR2 SYDVKM. CDR3 loop: CASSLPGADTQYF. For the CDR3, the DNA is TGTGCCAGCAGTCTCCCAGGGGCAGATACGCAGTATTTT.

The chain recombines TRBV14 with TRBJ2-1, with D unclear. This CDR3 has 12 residues. Between the trimmed V and J ends, which lost 4 bases and 6 bases, there was a span of 7 bases. Germline V gene data show CDR1 as SGHDN and CDR2 as FVKESK. CDR3 coding DNA: TGTGCCAGCAGCCGATTCAGCAATGAGCAGTTCTTC. Translated, it gives CASSRFSNEQFF.

The chain has TRBV5-1 and TRBJ2-7; D unclear. Germline assignment: CDR1 SGHRS and CDR2 YFSETQ. The CDR3 runs 13 residues. Trimming left V 0 bases short and J 2 bases short, with 6 bases between. CDR3 amino acids: CASSLGLPYEQYF. The CDR3 bases are TGCGCCAGCAGCTTGGGGCTGCCCTACGAGCAGTACTTC.

The genes are TRBV19 and TRBJ1-2; D gene ambiguous. CDR1 LNHDA and CDR2 SQIVND come from the germline V gene (reference sequence). Trimming left V 7 bases short and J 3 bases short, with 6 bases between. This CDR3 region has 11 residues. The CDR3 DNA reads TGTGCCAGTACCGGGGACTATGGCTACACCTTC. It encodes CASTGDYGYTF.

This chain uses TRBV7-3 with TRBJ1-6; D call uncertain. Germline V lookup: CDR1 SGHTA, CDR2 FQGTGA. This CDR3 is built from 15 residues. The V gene lost 4 bases and the J gene lost 10 bases, with 17 bases spanning the gap. In DNA, the CDR3 is TGTGCCAGCAGCTCAACGTTCGAACGGGGATCACCCCTCCACTTT. Translated: CASSSTFERGSPLHF. Complete variable domain (other parts from reference TRBV7-3 and TRBJ1-6): GAGVSQTPSNKVTEKGKYVELRCDPISGHTALYWYRQSLGQGPEFLIYFQGTGAADDSGLPNDRFFAVRPEGSVSTLKIQRTERGDSAVYLCASSSTFERGSPLHFGNGTRLTVT.

CDR3 coding DNA: TGTGCCAGCAGCTTGGGTGGGGGCGCGGGAAACACCATATATTTT. It encodes CASSLGGGAGNTIYF. The genes are TRBV5-4 and TRBJ1-3; TRBD1 is a possible D gene (6 bases). V lost 0 bases to trimming and J lost 4 bases, with 11 bases between them. The CDR3 is 15 residues long. In germline, CDR1 is SGHNT, CDR2 YYREEE (reference sequence).

This clone was detected once. This rearrangement joins TRBV7-6 to TRBJ1-1, with 8 nucleotides matching TRBD1. V gave up 1 base and J gave up 10 bases; unmatched junction bases: 5. The CDR3 sequence is 13 residues long. Looked up from germline, CDR1 is SGHVS and CDR2 is FNYEAQ. In nucleotides, the CDR3 is TGTGCCAGCAGCTTAGACAGGACAGGGCGAGCTTTCTTT. As protein: CASSLDRTGRAFF.

The gene calls are TRBV5-1 and TRBJ1-1; D is undetermined. Germline values: CDR1 SGHRS, CDR2 YFSETQ. V was cut by 3 bases and J by 6 bases, with 18 bases left in between. The CDR3 has 15 residues. The CDR3: CASSSSSTGWAEAFF. DNA for the CDR3: TGCGCCAGCAGCTCATCGTCCACGGGGTGGGCTGAAGCTTTCTTT.

The chain links TRBV7-3 to TRBJ1-4, with 7 bases identical to TRBD1. The CDR3 sequence is 13 residues long. V shed 5 bases, J shed 7 bases, and the junction held 4 bases outside the gene matches. Germline V CDR1 and CDR2: SGHTA, FQGTGA. CDR3 region: CASSPNRGEKLFF. Written as DNA, the CDR3 is TGTGCCAGCAGCCCCAACAGGGGTGAAAAACTGTTTTTT.

CDR3: CASSPGPGTEAFF. Here the CDR3 DNA reads TGTGCCAGCTCACCGGGCCCCGGAACTGAAGCTTTCTTT. The gene calls are TRBV18 and TRBJ1-1; D is unclear. V was shortened by 3 bases and J by 5 bases, with 10 bases between the two germline ends. CDR1 and CDR2 (germline): KGHSH, LQKENI. The CDR3 runs 13 residues.

This rearrangement joins TRBV7-3 to TRBJ1-1; 7 bases are a match to TRBD1. V dropped 4 bases and J dropped 3; count of bases not matched to a gene: 2. CDR3 length equals 13 residues. Per germline, CDR1 SGHTA and CDR2 FQGTGA. CDR3: CASSYTGDTEAFF. As DNA, the CDR3 is TGTGCCAGCAGCTACACAGGGGACACTGAAGCTTTCTTT.

This clone was found once. The chain has TRBV18 and TRBJ2-3; TRBD2 might be the D (5 bases). Trimming shortened V by 4 bases and J by 3 bases, and 11 bases separated the two germline ends. The CDR3 is 14 amino acids. Germline assignment: CDR1 KGHSH and CDR2 LQKENI. The CDR3 is CASSQAGGTDTQYF. The CDR3, as DNA: TGTGCCAGCTCACAGGCCGGCGGGACAGATACGCAGTATTTT.

The chain has TRBV3-1 (or the pseudogene TRBV3-2) and TRBJ2-4, with D maybe TRBD2 (6 bases). In germline, CDR1 is LGHDT, CDR2 YNNKEL (reference sequence). The CDR3 loop spans 14 amino acids. V lost 4 bases and J lost 0, with 7 bases in between. As DNA, the CDR3 is TGTGCCAGCAGCCTAGCGGTAGCCAAAAACATTCAGTACTTC. Translated: CASSLAVAKNIQYF.

This clone was seen more than once but under ten times. The genes are TRBV11-2 and TRBJ2-7; 8 nucleotides agree with TRBD2. In germline, CDR1 is SGHAT, CDR2 FQNNGV. The CDR3 extends over 15 amino acids. V shed 5 bases, J shed 4 bases, and the junction held 10 bases outside the gene matches. CDR3: CASSRRGESGYEQYF. DNA for the CDR3: TGTGCCAGCAGCCGGCGGGGGGAGTCGGGGTACGAGCAGTACTTC.

The V and J genes are TRBV24-1 and TRBJ2-5; 10 positions match TRBD2. Germline CDR1 KGHDR, CDR2 SFDVKD. Unmatched junction bases numbered 2, after V lost 1 base and J lost 1 base. The CDR3 runs to 16 residues. The CDR3 loop is CATSDLAGGAQETQYF. CDR3 bases: TGTGCCACCAGTGATTTAGCGGGGGGGGCCCAAGAGACCCAGTACTTC.

This CDR3 reads CASSRGQGWAEAFF. In DNA, the CDR3 is TGTGCCAGCAGTCGCGGACAGGGATGGGCAGAAGCTTTCTTT. The chain joins TRBV6-5 to TRBJ1-1; TRBD1 matches at 8 bases. The CDR3 spans 14 residues. The junction had 10 bases not matched to a gene; V was cut back by 5 bases and J by 8 bases. Looked up from germline, CDR1 is MNHEY and CDR2 is SVGAGI.

This sequence joins TRBV28 and TRBJ2-5; TRBD1 aligns across 12 bases. V lost 6 bases to trimming and J lost 5 bases; unmatched junction nucleotides: 4. This CDR3 has 14 residues. Germline values: CDR1 MDHEN, CDR2 SYDVKM. Here the CDR3 DNA reads TGTGCCAGCAGAAGGGACAGGGGGCGCGAGACCCAGTACTTC. Protein: CASRRDRGRETQYF.

The rearrangement joins TRBV9 to TRBJ2-3; D is possibly TRBD2 (7 bases). The CDR3 loop spans 16 amino acids. Looked up from germline, CDR1 is SGDLS and CDR2 is YYNGEE. Trimming pared 4 bases from V and 2 bases from J, leaving 17 bases between. The CDR3 protein is CASSPGAGEDTDTQYF. The DNA for the CDR3 is TGTGCCAGCAGCCCAGGGGCGGGAGAGGACACAGATACGCAGTATTTT.

The chain is built from TRBV5-5 and TRBJ2-3; possibly TRBD1 for D (5 bases). CDR1 is SGHKS and CDR2 is YYEKEE in the germline V gene (reference sequence). The CDR3 is 18 residues long. Deletions cut 0 bases from V and 6 bases from J, with 23 bases between. CDR3 amino acids: CASSLVTVAGPKVDTQYF. The CDR3 DNA is TGTGCCAGCAGCTTGGTTACGGTCGCAGGGCCTAAGGTGGATACGCAGTATTTT.

The chain couples TRBV5-6 to TRBJ2-5; TRBD1 matches 10 bases. Germline V gene lookup returns CDR1 SGHDT and CDR2 YYEEEE. The J segment lost 5 bases and the V segment lost 2 bases, leaving 6 bases of the junction unmatched. The CDR3 length is 15 residues. For the CDR3, the DNA is TGTGCCAGCAGCTTCCGGGACAGGGGTTGGGAGACCCAGTACTTC. Translation gives CASSFRDRGWETQYF.

The gene calls are TRBV11-2 and TRBJ2-2; tentatively, D is TRBD2 (5 bases). Germline V gene lookup returns CDR1 SGHAT and CDR2 FQNNGV. Trimming took 1 base from V and 0 from J, leaving 12 bases between them. The CDR3 sequence is 17 residues long. The CDR3 region has the DNA TGTGCCAGCAGCTTAGGCGAGTGGGAGACGAACACCGGGGAGCTGTTTTTT. This sequence encodes CASSLGEWETNTGELFF.

This chain links TRBV7-9 with TRBJ2-1; 10 positions match TRBD2. After removal of 5 bases from V and 2 bases from J, the junction contained 9 bases not matched to a gene. The CDR3 sequence is 17 residues long. Germline values: CDR1 SEHNR, CDR2 FQNEAQ (reference sequence). The DNA of the CDR3 is TGTGCCAGCAGCAGCTTAGCGGGAGGCTTTGCCTACAATGAGCAGTTCTTC. Protein: CASSSLAGGFAYNEQFF. Full variable domain (remainder filled in from reference TRBV7-9 and TRBJ2-1): DTGVSQNPRHKITKRGQNVTFRCDPISEHNRLYWYRQTLGQGPEFLTYFQNEAQLEKSRLLSDRFSAERPKGSFSTLEIQRTEQGDSAMYLCASSSLAGGFAYNEQFFGPGTRLTVL.

The chain employs TRBV27 and TRBJ2-2; maybe TRBD1 (5 bases). The V gene lost 7 bases and the J gene lost 3 bases, with 12 bases spanning the gap. Per germline, CDR1 MNHEY and CDR2 SMNVEV (reference sequence). The length of the CDR3 is 14 residues. For the CDR3, the DNA is TGTGCCAGCACCCGACAGACCCACACCGGGGAGCTGTTTTTT. Its translation is CASTRQTHTGELFF.

The chain carries TRBV19 and TRBJ2-1, with a possible D match to TRBD2 (6 bases). V dropped 5 bases and J dropped 0 bases, with 14 bases sitting between them. The CDR3 has 16 amino acids. Germline values: CDR1 LNHDA, CDR2 SQIVND (reference sequence). CDR3 sequence (DNA): TGTGCCAGTAGTCTCGGAGCGGGTTTCTCCTACAATGAGCAGTTCTTC. It translates to CASSLGAGFSYNEQFF.

The chain employs TRBV18 and TRBJ2-7, with TRBD1 matching over 9 bases. The germline gives CDR1 KGHSH, CDR2 LQKENI. There are 15 residues in the CDR3. V dropped 0 bases and J dropped 4; count of bases not matched to a gene: 4. CDR3 amino acids: CASSPPQGAGYEQYF. The CDR3 region has the DNA TGTGCCAGCTCACCACCACAGGGGGCAGGTTACGAGCAGTACTTC.

The chain links TRBV25-1 to TRBJ2-4, with TRBD1 identical over 8 bases. Germline assignment: CDR1 MGHDK and CDR2 SYGVNS. The CDR3 contains 15 residues. J gave up 9 bases and V 4 bases, and 11 bases lay outside the gene matches. The CDR3 region is CASSGRTGRSGIQYF. CDR3 nucleotide sequence: TGTGCCAGCAGTGGCCGGACAGGGAGATCGGGCATTCAGTACTTC.